The rows below give T cell receptor beta chains drawn from one sample of a study of blood T cell repertoires in COVID-19. Repertoires were generated with immunoSEQ multiplex PCR, while TCRdb's copy carries only in-frame clones and drops some. Seen here are 330,000 or so clones, roughly 90% observed once, and the top ten hold 15% to 20%. The sample was PBMCs or T cells enriched from blood (not recorded which). The receptors stem from a woman aged 25 to 39 who had recovered from COVID-19. CDR3s include the opening cysteine and the closing phenylalanine or tryptophan. The order of the fields is J gene, D gene, V gene, clone size, CDR3 DNA, CDR3 protein. D genes are given only for firm matches. Clone size is shown for a subset of rows, as once, few, many or a class of expanded clone.

TRBJ1-5 | - | TRBV19 | - | TGTGCCAGTAGTTTCTCAGGTAATAGCAATCAGCCCCAGCATTTT | CASSFSGNSNQPQHF
TRBJ1-2 | TRBD1 | TRBV7-9 | - | TGTGCCAGCAGCTCATACAGGGGGCCGTATGGCTACACCTTC | CASSSYRGPYGYTF
TRBJ1-1 | - | TRBV4-3 | once | TGCGCCAGCAGCCCTCATAGGGCGGGGACCCCCGCTTTCTTT | CASSPHRAGTPAFF
TRBJ2-7 | TRBD1 | TRBV4-3 | - | TGCGCCAGCAGCCAACAGGGGGCCGGCGAGCAGTACTTC | CASSQQGAGEQYF
TRBJ2-1 | - | TRBV10-3 | - | TGTGCCATCAGAGAGGGAGAAGGGGACAATGAGCAGTTCTTC | CAIREGEGDNEQFF
TRBJ2-1 | - | TRBV7-9 | - | TGTGCCAGCAGCTTAGGCCTAGGACATTACAATGAGCAGTTCTTC | CASSLGLGHYNEQFF
TRBJ2-7 | TRBD2 | TRBV3-1/TRBV3-2 | - | TGTGCCAGCAGCCTAGGGACTAGCGGGAACGACGAGCAGTACTTC | CASSLGTSGNDEQYF
TRBJ1-3 | TRBD1 | TRBV27 | - | TGTGCCAGCAGTTCATCAGGGACAGGGTCCCTCGCGAGCACCATATATTTT | CASSSSGTGSLASTIYF
TRBJ2-7 | TRBD2 | TRBV27 | once | TGTGCCAGCAGGACAACTAGCGACCTACCCTACGAGCAGTACTTC | CASRTTSDLPYEQYF
TRBJ2-7 | - | TRBV28 | - | TGTGCCAGCAGTTTATCGGGCGGGCCTTCCTACGAGCAGTACTTC | CASSLSGGPSYEQYF
TRBJ1-2 | - | TRBV3-1/TRBV3-2 | - | TGTGCCAGCAGCCAGGGTCTGGGCTGGGGCTACACCTTC | CASSQGLGWGYTF
TRBJ1-2 | - | TRBV28 | - | TGTGCCAGCAGGCGATCATTGGGGGCCTGGGGCTACACCTTC | CASRRSLGAWGYTF
TRBJ1-2 | - | TRBV5-1 | - | TGCGCCAGCAGCTTGGCAGTCGGGCAAATGGGGCGAGGCTACACCTTC | CASSLAVGQMGRGYTF
TRBJ2-7 | - | TRBV19 | few | TGTGCCAGTAGTATGGCGGGCGGGACCTACGAGCAGTACTTC | CASSMAGGTYEQYF
TRBJ2-3 | TRBD1 | TRBV5-4 | - | TGTGCCAGCAGCTTCGCTCCTACAGGACAGGGTTCGGGGCAGTATTTT | CASSFAPTGQGSGQYF
TRBJ1-5 | - | TRBV5-5 | - | TGTGCCAGCAGCTTGCTGGCCCAGGGCAATCAGCCCCAGCATTTT | CASSLLAQGNQPQHF
TRBJ1-5 | TRBD1 | TRBV2 | - | TGTGCCAGCAACGGACAGGGCTTGGGTCAGCCCCAGCATTTT | CASNGQGLGQPQHF
TRBJ2-7 | TRBD2 | TRBV28 | - | TGTGCCAGCAGTTTAACCGGGGAGGGCGAGCAGTACTTC | CASSLTGEGEQYF
TRBJ1-5 | TRBD1 | TRBV28 | - | TGTGCCAGCAGCGTCACAGGGGGCAATCAGCCCCAGCATTTT | CASSVTGGNQPQHF
TRBJ2-2 | TRBD1 | TRBV20-1 | - | TGCAGTGCTAGTGACCGGGACAGGGGGTCCCGGGAGCTGTTTTTT | CSASDRDRGSRELFF
TRBJ1-1 | - | TRBV2 | - | TGTGCCAGTGCACTCGACATAATGAACACTGAAGCTTTCTTT | CASALDIMNTEAFF
TRBJ1-2 | - | TRBV4-3 | - | TGCGCCAGCAGCCAAGGACAGGCCGACCCCTATGGCTACACCTTC | CASSQGQADPYGYTF
TRBJ2-7 | - | TRBV28 | - | TGTGCCAGCACCCGTGGAGGGAACTCCTACGAGCAGTACTTC | CASTRGGNSYEQYF
TRBJ2-7 | - | TRBV11-3 | - | TGTGCCAGCAGCCTCGGGGGGCTGCACGAGCAGTACTTC | CASSLGGLHEQYF
TRBJ2-3 | - | TRBV7-6 | - | TGTGCCAGCAGCTCCAGGAAGGGGGATACGCAGTATTTT | CASSSRKGDTQYF
TRBJ2-1 | TRBD1 | TRBV24-1 | - | TGTGCCACCAGTGACCCCGGACAGGGTTCACAACCACGGGATGAGCAGTTCTTC | CATSDPGQGSQPRDEQFF
TRBJ1-1 | - | TRBV28 | - | TGTGCCAGCAGTACCTCCGGGGGACCGCCGAACACTGAAGCTTTCTTT | CASSTSGGPPNTEAFF
TRBJ1-2 | - | TRBV2 | - | TGTGCCAGCAGGGTTCGACCAGGGGCGGACGGCTACACCTTC | CASRVRPGADGYTF
TRBJ1-5 | TRBD1 | TRBV28 | - | TGTGCCAGCCGGGGACAGGGGTATCAGCCCCAGCATTTT | CASRGQGYQPQHF
TRBJ2-2 | - | TRBV9 | - | TGTGCCAGCAGCGTGTGGGGCGACGGGGAGCTGTTTTTT | CASSVWGDGELFF
TRBJ1-2 | - | TRBV6-5 | - | TGTGCCAGCAGTTACTCCCGACAGGCACGAGACTATGGCTACACCTTC | CASSYSRQARDYGYTF
TRBJ2-7 | TRBD1 | TRBV19 | - | TGTGCCAGTAGTCGGGACAGCAACTACGAGCAGTACTTC | CASSRDSNYEQYF
TRBJ2-7 | TRBD2 | TRBV7-9 | - | TGTGCCAGCAGCTTAGAAGAAGGGCTAGCGGTTTCCTACGAGCAGTACTTC | CASSLEEGLAVSYEQYF
TRBJ2-3 | - | TRBV5-5 | - | TGTGCCAGCAGCTTGGAAGGGGTTGGGCCAGATACGCAGTATTTT | CASSLEGVGPDTQYF
TRBJ1-4 | TRBD1 | TRBV19 | - | TGTGCCAGTAGTTCACAGGGGGCTCCTAATGAAAAACTGTTTTTT | CASSSQGAPNEKLFF
TRBJ1-3 | TRBD1 | TRBV7-2 | - | TGTGCCAGCAGCTACCAGACAGGGATTGGAAACACCATATATTTT | CASSYQTGIGNTIYF
TRBJ2-1 | - | TRBV27 | - | TGTGCCAGCGGCCTTGTGGGGAGCTCCTACAATGAGCAGTTCTTC | CASGLVGSSYNEQFF
TRBJ1-1 | TRBD1 | TRBV24-1 | - | TGTGCCACCAGTGACAAAGACAGGGCCTACCTTGTAGCTTTCTTT | CATSDKDRAYLVAFF
TRBJ2-3 | TRBD2 | TRBV5-4 | once | TGTGCCAGCAGCTTGGATGGTAGCGGGGCCACAGATACGCAGTATTTT | CASSLDGSGATDTQYF
TRBJ1-4 | - | TRBV21-1 | - | TGTGCCAGCAGCAAGACAGGGTTCGGTGAAAAACTGTTTTTT | CASSKTGFGEKLFF
TRBJ1-1 | TRBD1 | TRBV9 | - | TGTGCCAGCAGCATAAACACAGGGGGCGCGGAAGCTTTCTTT | CASSINTGGAEAFF
TRBJ2-5 | - | TRBV4-3 | - | TGCGCCAGCAGCCAAGGGCAAGCGACGGGGGAGACCCAGTACTTC | CASSQGQATGETQYF
TRBJ2-7 | - | TRBV30 | once | TGTGCCTCAGATACCCCAGGGGTAAGGGAGCAGTACTTC | CASDTPGVREQYF
TRBJ1-4 | TRBD1 | TRBV7-9 | - | TGTGCCAGCAGCTTAGTGGGGACAGGGGCTGAAAAACTGTTTTTT | CASSLVGTGAEKLFF
TRBJ2-1 | - | TRBV7-3 | - | TGTGCCAGCAGCGAAATCGGGGGGCGCCGCCACAATGAGCAGTTCTTC | CASSEIGGRRHNEQFF
TRBJ2-5 | TRBD2 | TRBV5-1 | - | TGCGCCAGCAGCTTTGGACTAGCGGGTCAAGAGACCCAGTACTTC | CASSFGLAGQETQYF
TRBJ1-6 | - | TRBV19 | - | TGTGCCACCTCACCGGGACAATTGAATTCACCCCTCCACTTT | CATSPGQLNSPLHF
TRBJ1-5 | - | TRBV2 | - | TGTGCCAGCAGGATCAGTCCCAATCAGCCCCAGCATTTT | CASRISPNQPQHF
TRBJ1-1 | - | TRBV5-1 | - | TGCGCCAGCAGCTTGGTTTGGTCGGGGGACGACACTGAAGCTTTCTTT | CASSLVWSGDDTEAFF
TRBJ2-1 | - | TRBV12-3/TRBV12-4 | - | TGTGCCAGCACCGGGATCGACTACAATGAGCAGTTCTTC | CASTGIDYNEQFF
TRBJ2-1 | TRBD2 | TRBV5-1 | - | TGCGCCAGCAGCAAAGCGGGAGGGTCCGGTGAGCAGTTCTTC | CASSKAGGSGEQFF
TRBJ2-7 | - | TRBV21-1 | - | TGTGCCAGCAGCAAAGACACGGCTAGCTCCTACGAGCAGTACTTC | CASSKDTASSYEQYF
TRBJ1-4 | - | TRBV30 | - | TGTGCCTGGAGTTACCAGATTAATGAAAAACTGTTTTTT | CAWSYQINEKLFF
TRBJ2-7 | - | TRBV11-3 | - | TGTGCCAGCAGCTTAATGTCAGCCTACGAGCAGTACTTC | CASSLMSAYEQYF
TRBJ2-3 | - | TRBV5-1 | once | TGCGCCAGCAGAGCTACGCTAGGGGAAGGCACAGATACGCAGTATTTT | CASRATLGEGTDTQYF
TRBJ2-1 | - | TRBV3-1/TRBV3-2 | - | TGTGCCAGCAGCCGCGGCTTCGATCGCGAGCAGTTCTTC | CASSRGFDREQFF
TRBJ2-3 | - | TRBV7-3 | - | TGTGCCAGCAGCTTAGGAGTTGGAGGGTCACGGGGAACAGATACGCAGTATTTT | CASSLGVGGSRGTDTQYF
TRBJ1-2 | TRBD1 | TRBV10-3 | once | TGTGCCATCAGTGAGTCGGGGGACAGGGGAAACTATGGCTACACCTTC | CAISESGDRGNYGYTF
TRBJ1-2 | TRBD1 | TRBV2 | - | TGTGCCAGCAGTGCGCGTCCAGGGGGCTATGGCTACACCTTC | CASSARPGGYGYTF